These 25 T cell receptor beta chains were all obtained from the same sample, sequenced in a study of blood T cell repertoires in COVID-19. Some clones are missing from TCRdb's copy, which holds only in-frame ones; the method was immunoSEQ multiplex PCR. The sample has 330,000 or so clones; 80% to 90% are singletons. Sequencing was done on a sample of PBMCs or T cells enriched from blood (not recorded which). These receptors all come from a man aged 35-49 years in a cohort exposed to, infected with or recovered from COVID-19 (not recorded which).

This clone occurred once. The chain recombines TRBV18 with TRBJ2-2; weak D call: TRBD2 (6 bases). The CDR3 spans 17 residues. From germline, CDR1 is KGHSH and CDR2 LQKENI. Trimming removed 6 bases from V and 5 bases from J, with 22 bases in between. The DNA for the CDR3 is TGTGCCAGCTCCCGCCCCGCGGGGCCCCTCCGGACCGGGGAGCTGTTTTTT. Amino acid sequence: CASSRPAGPLRTGELFF.

V and J are TRBV10-3 and TRBJ1-5, with D unresolved. The CDR3 runs to 13 residues. V lost 1 base to trimming and J lost 5 bases, with 6 bases between them. Germline V CDR1 and CDR2: ENHRY, SYGVKD. The CDR3: CAISEYEDQPQHF. Here the CDR3 DNA reads TGTGCCATCAGTGAGTACGAGGATCAGCCCCAGCATTTT.

The rearrangement joins TRBV28 to TRBJ2-1; 10 bases are shared with TRBD2. Germline CDR1 is MDHEN and CDR2 is SYDVKM. This CDR3 comprises 14 residues. Germline trimming cut 6 bases from V and 9 bases from J; bases unmatched to any gene: 8. The CDR3 reads CASRGSASGSEQFF. As DNA, the CDR3 is TGTGCCAGCAGGGGTTCGGCTAGCGGGAGTGAGCAGTTCTTC.

The chain combines TRBV3-1 (or the pseudogene TRBV3-2) with TRBJ2-5; D perhaps matches TRBD2 (6 bases). CDR3 length equals 14 residues. V was trimmed by 5 bases and J by 3 bases, leaving 13 bases between them. Germline loops: CDR1 LGHDT, CDR2 YNNKEL (reference sequence). CDR3 protein: CASSASGVEETQYF. As DNA, the CDR3 is TGTGCCAGCAGCGCCTCGGGGGTGGAAGAGACCCAGTACTTC.

The rearrangement links TRBV7-2 to TRBJ2-3, with D unclear. V was pared by 0 bases and J by 0 bases, with 10 bases between. In germline, CDR1 is SGHTA, CDR2 FQGNSA. The CDR3 runs to 16 residues. The CDR3 here is CASSLARLQSTDTQYF. The CDR3 coding sequence is TGTGCCAGCAGCTTAGCGCGTTTACAGAGCACAGATACGCAGTATTTT.

The CDR3 DNA sequence: TGTGCCAGCAGACAGGGGGCTAACTATGGCTACACCTTC. Translating it yields CASRQGANYGYTF. The chain uses TRBV6-5 and TRBJ1-2; 8 bases align to TRBD1. V was clipped by 6 bases and J by 0 bases; unmatched bases: 0. This CDR3 region has 13 residues. Germline V gene data show CDR1 as MNHEY and CDR2 as SVGAGI.

This clone came up a few times. The chain couples TRBV7-2 to TRBJ2-5; 13 bases agree with TRBD2. This CDR3 is 19 amino acids long. CDR1 and CDR2 from the germline V gene are SGHTA and FQGNSA. Germline trimming cut 5 bases from V and 4 bases from J; bases unmatched to any gene: 16. The CDR3 loop reads CASSKRGTSGISLGETQYF. The CDR3 nucleotides are TGTGCCAGCAGCAAGAGGGGGACTAGCGGGATTTCGCTTGGAGAGACCCAGTACTTC.

CDR3 residues: CASSLPGNTEAFF. CDR3 bases: TGTGCCAGCAGTTTACCCGGGAACACTGAAGCTTTCTTT. The gene calls are TRBV28 and TRBJ1-1; D is ambiguous. CDR3 length equals 13 residues. Looked up from germline, CDR1 is MDHEN and CDR2 is SYDVKM. V shed 2 bases and J shed 1 base, with 5 bases lying between them.

This clone was seen more than once but under ten times. This chain links TRBV18 with TRBJ2-7; 9 bases agree with TRBD1. CDR1 and CDR2 (germline): KGHSH, LQKENI. This CDR3 has 14 amino acids. V trimming: 0 bases; J trimming: 8 bases; junction bases outside the gene matches: 5. DNA of the CDR3: TGTGCCAGCTCACCACCGGGGGACAGGGATCAGCAGTACTTC. It yields the protein CASSPPGDRDQQYF.

The rearrangement links TRBV30 to TRBJ2-5; 8 nucleotides line up with TRBD1. With V trimmed by 1 base and J by 5 bases, 6 bases remained unmatched. The CDR3 totals 14 residues. CDR1 GTSNPN and CDR2 SVGIG come from the germline V gene (reference sequence). The chain's CDR3 is CAWSEQGASETQYF. The CDR3 DNA reads as TGTGCCTGGAGTGAGCAGGGGGCATCGGAGACCCAGTACTTC.

The chain combines TRBV18 with TRBJ1-4; 7 positions agree with TRBD1. V shed 2 bases, J shed 3 bases, and the junction held 3 bases outside the gene matches. CDR1 and CDR2 from the germline V gene are KGHSH and LQKENI. The CDR3 has 15 amino acids. CDR3 loop: CASSPSTGPNEKLFF. Written as DNA, the CDR3 is TGTGCCAGCTCACCATCGACAGGGCCTAATGAAAAACTGTTTTTT.

V is TRBV30 and J is TRBJ1-4; 9 bases fit TRBD1. Losses at the gene ends were 2 bases for V and 7 bases for J; bases not matched to a gene: 5. Germline assignment: CDR1 GTSNPN and CDR2 SVGIG (reference sequence). The CDR3 spans 14 residues. In DNA, the CDR3 is TGTGCCTGGAGTTTAGGGACAGGGACTGAAAAACTGTTTTTT. Protein product: CAWSLGTGTEKLFF.

This chain uses TRBV7-8 with TRBJ1-4, with 7 bases matching TRBD1. The CDR3 runs 16 residues. Germline loops: CDR1 SGHVS, CDR2 FQNEAQ. V shed 5 bases, J shed 7 bases, and the junction held 13 bases outside the gene matches. The CDR3 is CASSLNNRGLGEKLFF. In DNA, the CDR3 is TGTGCCAGCAGCCTGAACAACAGGGGCCTGGGTGAAAAACTGTTTTTT. Variable domain in full (rest from reference TRBV7-8 and TRBJ1-4): GAGVSQSPRYKVAKRGQDVALRCDPISGHVSLFWYQQALGQGPEFLTYFQNEAQLDKSGLPSDRFFAERPEGSVSTLKIQRTQQEDSAVYLCASSLNNRGLGEKLFFGSGTQLSVL.

The rearrangement uses TRBV7-9 and TRBJ2-5, with D perhaps matching TRBD1 (5 bases). V lost 5 bases, J lost 2 bases, and 9 bases lay in between. Germline assignment: CDR1 SEHNR and CDR2 FQNEAQ (reference sequence). The CDR3 covers 13 residues. The CDR3 sequence is CASSPGWQETQYF. CDR3 sequence (DNA): TGTGCCAGCAGCCCAGGGTGGCAAGAGACCCAGTACTTC.

This chain connects TRBV15 to TRBJ2-7, with D possibly TRBD1 on 6 matching bases. The CDR3 spans 13 residues. Trimming removed 0 bases at V and 6 bases at J, with 9 bases between. In germline, CDR1 is LNHNV, CDR2 YYDKDF (reference sequence). CDR3 sequence: CATSRDPGAEQYF. The CDR3 nucleotides read TGTGCCACCAGCAGAGACCCAGGGGCCGAGCAGTACTTC. Drawing the rest from reference TRBV15 and TRBJ2-7, the complete variable domain is DAMVIQNPRYQVTQFGKPVTLSCSQTLNHNVMYWYQQKSSQAPKLLFHYYDKDFNNEADTPDNFQSRRPNTSFCFLDIRSPGLGDTAMYLCATSRDPGAEQYFGPGTRLTVT.

V usage is TRBV30 and J usage is TRBJ2-5; 14 bases are a match to TRBD2. V dropped 6 bases and J dropped 5; count of bases not matched to a gene: 5. CDR3 size: 14 residues. Looked up from germline, CDR1 is GTSNPN and CDR2 is SVGIG (reference sequence). The CDR3 loop reads CACMGLAGAETQYF. The CDR3 DNA reads TGTGCCTGTATGGGACTAGCGGGGGCGGAGACCCAGTACTTC. Supplemented by reference TRBV30 and TRBJ2-5, the full variable domain reads SQTIHQWPATLVQPVGSPLSLECTVEGTSNPNLYWYRQAAGRGLQLLFYSVGIGQISSEVPQNLSASRPQDRQFILSSKKLLLSDSGFYLCACMGLAGAETQYFGPGTRLLVL.

The chain combines TRBV7-9 with TRBJ2-7; TRBD1 aligns across 7 bases. V gave up 2 bases and J gave up 2 bases; unmatched junction bases: 6. Germline lookup yields CDR1 SEHNR and CDR2 FQNEAQ (reference sequence). The CDR3 extends over 15 amino acids. CDR3 residues: CASSLPRTGTYEQYF. CDR3 coding DNA: TGTGCCAGCAGCTTACCCCGGACAGGAACCTACGAGCAGTACTTC. The whole variable domain, remainder taken from reference TRBV7-9 and TRBJ2-7, is DTGVSQNPRHKITKRGQNVTFRCDPISEHNRLYWYRQTLGQGPEFLTYFQNEAQLEKSRLLSDRFSAERPKGSFSTLEIQRTEQGDSAMYLCASSLPRTGTYEQYFGPGTRLTVT.

The chain couples TRBV11-2 to TRBJ2-1, with 11 positions matching TRBD2. Unmatched junction bases numbered 8, after V lost 2 bases and J lost 2 bases. CDR1 and CDR2 (germline): SGHAT, FQNNGV. This CDR3 comprises 18 residues. This chain's CDR3 is CASSLRTSGHTTYNEQFF. CDR3 bases: TGTGCCAGCAGCTTAAGGACTAGCGGGCATACAACCTACAATGAGCAGTTCTTC.

V usage is TRBV18 and J usage is TRBJ2-7; D not certain. The ends were cut back, 2 bases at V and 0 bases at J, with 8 bases in the middle. Germline-derived CDR1 and CDR2 are KGHSH and LQKENI. This CDR3 has 14 residues. The DNA of the CDR3 is TGTGCCAGCTCACCAGCATCTAACTCCTACGAGCAGTACTTC. Translating it yields CASSPASNSYEQYF.

J is TRBJ1-1 and V is TRBV25-1; no clear D. The CDR3 sequence is 13 residues long. Per the germline V gene, CDR1 is MGHDK and CDR2 is SYGVNS. V was cut by 2 bases and J by 11 bases, with 15 bases left in between. CDR3 nucleotides: TGTGCCAGCAGTGAAGCGGGTGCGGGTCGGGCTTTCTTT. It is translated as CASSEAGAGRAFF.

This sequence joins TRBV24-1 and TRBJ1-6; the D is unclear. Per germline, CDR1 KGHDR and CDR2 SFDVKD. The CDR3 totals 13 residues. The V and J ends lost 7 bases and 7 bases respectively, with 10 bases between them. The DNA of the CDR3 is TGTGCCACCAGCCAAGACGGGAATTCACCCCTCCACTTT. Residues: CATSQDGNSPLHF.

The V and J genes are TRBV25-1 and TRBJ2-1; D uncertain. Per germline, CDR1 MGHDK and CDR2 SYGVNS. V was cut by 0 bases and J by 8 bases, with 11 bases left in between. This CDR3 has 14 residues. CDR3 in DNA: TGTGCCAGCAGTGAATATCATCCCCGCGATGAGCAGTTCTTC. It encodes CASSEYHPRDEQFF.

The chain recombines TRBV7-6 with TRBJ1-2, with 7 bases matching TRBD1. Germline V gives CDR1 SGHVS, CDR2 FNYEAQ. The CDR3 contains 12 residues. With V trimmed by 5 bases and J by 8 bases, 5 bases remained unmatched. DNA for the CDR3: TGTGCCAGCAGCGAATACAGGGGCGGCTACACCTTC. It is translated as CASSEYRGGYTF.

The chain couples TRBV28 to TRBJ1-2; 7 bases are shared with TRBD1. This CDR3 spans 14 amino acids. V dropped 6 bases and J dropped 2; count of bases not matched to a gene: 6. Germline lookup yields CDR1 MDHEN and CDR2 SYDVKM. The CDR3 region has the DNA TGTGCCAGCAGCCTCGGACAGGCCAACTATGGCTACACCTTC. Translated, it gives CASSLGQANYGYTF.

The rearrangement links TRBV19 to TRBJ2-1; TRBD2 agrees at 8 bases. Germline CDR1 reads LNHDA; CDR2 reads SQIVND (reference sequence). This CDR3 has 16 residues. V trimming: 2 bases; J trimming: 4 bases; junction bases outside the gene matches: 7. CDR3 residues: CASSIQTSGAYNEQFF. DNA for the CDR3: TGTGCCAGTAGTATACAAACTAGCGGAGCTTACAATGAGCAGTTCTTC.